The clone carrying this T cell receptor (beta chain) was counted once. No antigen is known for it. The data derive from a study of cytomegalovirus exposure and HLA in healthy donors. This PCR relied on a set of 60 Vbeta primers and 13 Jbeta primers. The authors' processing: An analysis that came later counted some 80 million unique TCR beta chains, approximately 10 million shared. TCRdb's copy holds only in-frame clones and misses some; the assay was immunoSEQ multiplex PCR. V and J calls and clone size are given by that table; D and trimming were obtained from the DNA. The data show approximately 160,000 clones, approximately 80% seen once. The CDR3 runs 14 residues. With 6 bases removed from V and 5 bases from J, the gap between germline ends came to 11 bases. Germline V gene lookup returns CDR1 SGHVS and CDR2 FQNEAQ. Overall study findings and caveats: In vitro work confirmed that three CMV-associated chains recognize CMV antigens. Earlier analysis yielded a pattern in which most TCR beta V segments were productive about 87% or about 30% of the time.

The clonotype comes from a male donor in good health and CMV-seropositive. This chain links TRBV7-8 with TRBJ1-6; D uncertain. Input material: PBMCs. The CDR3 loop is CASRSRRNNSPLHF. CDR3 sequence (DNA): TGTGCCAGCAGGTCTAGACGTAATAATTCACCCCTCCACTTT.